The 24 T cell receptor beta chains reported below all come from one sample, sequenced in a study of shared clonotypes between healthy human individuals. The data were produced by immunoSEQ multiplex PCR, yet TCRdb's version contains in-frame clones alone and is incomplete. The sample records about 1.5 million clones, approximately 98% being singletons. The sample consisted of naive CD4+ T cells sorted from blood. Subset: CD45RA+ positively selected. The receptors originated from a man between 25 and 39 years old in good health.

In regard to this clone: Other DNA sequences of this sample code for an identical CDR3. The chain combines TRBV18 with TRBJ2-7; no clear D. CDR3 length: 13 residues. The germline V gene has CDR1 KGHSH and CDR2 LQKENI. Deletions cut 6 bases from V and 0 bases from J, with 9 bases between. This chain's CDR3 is CASSPSISYEQYF. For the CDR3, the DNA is TGTGCCAGCTCGCCCTCCATCTCCTACGAGCAGTACTTC.

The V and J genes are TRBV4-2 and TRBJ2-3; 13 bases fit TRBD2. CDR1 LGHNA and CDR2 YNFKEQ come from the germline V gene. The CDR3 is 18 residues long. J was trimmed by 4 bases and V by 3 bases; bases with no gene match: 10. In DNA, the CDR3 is TGTGCCAGCAGCCATTATCAGCCCGGGACTAGCGGGGCAGATACGCAGTATTTT. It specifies CASSHYQPGTSGADTQYF.

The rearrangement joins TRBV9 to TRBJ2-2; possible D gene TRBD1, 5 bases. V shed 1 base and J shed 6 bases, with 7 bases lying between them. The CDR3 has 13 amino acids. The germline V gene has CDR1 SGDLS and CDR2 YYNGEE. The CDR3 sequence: CASSVRGSGELFF. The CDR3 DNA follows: TGTGCCAGCAGCGTAAGGGGTTCCGGGGAGCTGTTTTTT.

CDR3 coding DNA: TGCGCCAGCAGCGGACCCCCCGTGGCGGGGCCCTACAATGAGCAGTTCTTC. Translating gives CASSGPPVAGPYNEQFF. The genes are TRBV4-3 and TRBJ2-1, with D perhaps TRBD2 (6 bases). The V and J ends lost 5 bases and 2 bases respectively, with 19 bases between them. Per germline, CDR1 LGHNA and CDR2 YSLEER. There are 17 residues in the CDR3.

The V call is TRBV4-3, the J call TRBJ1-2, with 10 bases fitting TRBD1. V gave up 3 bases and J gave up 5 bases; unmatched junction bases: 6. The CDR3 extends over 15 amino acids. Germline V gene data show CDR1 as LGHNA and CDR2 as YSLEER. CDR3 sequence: CASSQATGGVYGYTF. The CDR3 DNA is TGCGCCAGCAGCCAGGCGACAGGGGGCGTTTATGGCTACACCTTC.

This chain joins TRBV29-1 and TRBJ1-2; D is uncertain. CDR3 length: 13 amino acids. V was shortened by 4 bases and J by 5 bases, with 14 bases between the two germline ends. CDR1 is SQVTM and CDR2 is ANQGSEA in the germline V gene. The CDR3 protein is CSVADGSVYGYTF. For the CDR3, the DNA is TGCAGCGTTGCTGACGGATCAGTATATGGCTACACCTTC.

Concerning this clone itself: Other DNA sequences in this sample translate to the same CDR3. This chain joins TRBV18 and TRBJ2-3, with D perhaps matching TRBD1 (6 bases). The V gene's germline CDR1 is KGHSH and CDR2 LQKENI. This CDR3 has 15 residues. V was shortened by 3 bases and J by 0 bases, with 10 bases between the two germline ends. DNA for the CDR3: TGTGCCAGCTCACCTACAGGGCCTAGCACAGATACGCAGTATTTT. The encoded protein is CASSPTGPSTDTQYF. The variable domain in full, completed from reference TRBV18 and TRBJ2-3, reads NAGVMQNPRHLVRRRGQEARLRCSPMKGHSHVYWYRQLPEEGLKFMVYLQKENIIDESGMPKERFSAEFPKEGPSILRIQQVVRGDSAAYFCASSPTGPSTDTQYFGPGTRLTVL.

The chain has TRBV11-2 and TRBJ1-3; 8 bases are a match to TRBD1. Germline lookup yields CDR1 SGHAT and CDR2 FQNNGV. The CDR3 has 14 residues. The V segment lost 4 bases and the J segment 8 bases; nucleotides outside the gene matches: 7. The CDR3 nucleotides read TGTGCCAGCAGCTCATGGGGGGGACAGGACACCATATATTTT. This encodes CASSSWGGQDTIYF. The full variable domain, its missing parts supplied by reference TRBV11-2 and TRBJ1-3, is EAGVAQSPRYKIIEKRQSVAFWCNPISGHATLYWYQQILGQGPKLLIQFQNNGVVDDSQLPKDRFSAERLKGVDSTLKIQPAKLEDSAVYLCASSSWGGQDTIYFGEGSWLTVV.

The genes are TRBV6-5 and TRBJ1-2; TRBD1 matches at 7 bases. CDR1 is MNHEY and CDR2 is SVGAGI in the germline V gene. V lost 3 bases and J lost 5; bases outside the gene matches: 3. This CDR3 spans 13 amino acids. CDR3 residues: CASSYSTGYGYTF. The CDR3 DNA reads TGTGCCAGCAGTTATTCGACAGGGTATGGCTACACCTTC.

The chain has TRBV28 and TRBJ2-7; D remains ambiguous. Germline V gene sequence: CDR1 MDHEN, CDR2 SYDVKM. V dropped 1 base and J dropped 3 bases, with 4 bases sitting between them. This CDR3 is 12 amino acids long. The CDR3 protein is CASSLSHYEQYF. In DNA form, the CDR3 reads TGTGCCAGCAGTTTATCCCACTACGAGCAGTACTTC. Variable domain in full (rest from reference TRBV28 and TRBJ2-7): DVKVTQSSRYLVKRTGEKVFLECVQDMDHENMFWYRQDPGLGLRLIYFSYDVKMKEKGDIPEGYSVSREKKERFSLILESASTNQTSMYLCASSLSHYEQYFGPGTRLTVT.

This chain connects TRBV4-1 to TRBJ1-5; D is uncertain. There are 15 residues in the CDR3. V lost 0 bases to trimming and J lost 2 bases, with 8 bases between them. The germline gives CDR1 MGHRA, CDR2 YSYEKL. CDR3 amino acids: CASSQEEIRNQPQHF. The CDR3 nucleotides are TGCGCCAGCAGCCAAGAGGAGATCCGCAATCAGCCCCAGCATTTT.

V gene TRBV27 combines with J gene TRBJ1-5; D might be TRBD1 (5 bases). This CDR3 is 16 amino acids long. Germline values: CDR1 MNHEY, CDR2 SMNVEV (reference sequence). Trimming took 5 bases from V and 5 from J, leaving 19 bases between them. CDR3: CASSRLGEGGDQPQHF. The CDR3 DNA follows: TGTGCCAGCAGTCGGTTAGGGGAAGGTGGGGATCAGCCCCAGCATTTT.

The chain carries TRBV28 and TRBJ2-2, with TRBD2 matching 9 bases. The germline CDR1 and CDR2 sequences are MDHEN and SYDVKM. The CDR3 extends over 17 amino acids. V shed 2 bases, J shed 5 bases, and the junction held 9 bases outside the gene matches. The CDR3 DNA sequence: TGTGCCAGCAGTTTAAGGGTAGCGGGAGTGAAAACCGGGGAGCTGTTTTTT. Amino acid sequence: CASSLRVAGVKTGELFF.

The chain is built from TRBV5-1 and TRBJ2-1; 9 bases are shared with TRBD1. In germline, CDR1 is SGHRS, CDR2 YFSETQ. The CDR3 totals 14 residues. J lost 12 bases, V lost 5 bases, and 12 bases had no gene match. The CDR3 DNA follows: TGCGCCAGCAGTTCCCGGGACAGGGTTAGGGGGCAGTTCTTC. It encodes CASSSRDRVRGQFF.

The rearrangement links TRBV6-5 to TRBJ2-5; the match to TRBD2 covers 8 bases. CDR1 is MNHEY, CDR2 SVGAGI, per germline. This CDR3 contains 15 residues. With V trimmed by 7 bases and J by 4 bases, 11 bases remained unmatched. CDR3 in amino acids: CASTRGLGFLETQYF. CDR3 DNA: TGTGCCAGCACCCGGGGACTAGGGTTCTTAGAGACCCAGTACTTC.

This chain's CDR3 is CASSSFSSYNEQFF. Written as DNA, the CDR3 is TGTGCCAGCAGCTCATTTAGCTCCTACAATGAGCAGTTCTTC. The chain links TRBV7-8 to TRBJ2-1; no clear D gene. The CDR3 covers 14 residues. Germline CDR1 is SGHVS and CDR2 is FQNEAQ. The V gene lost 4 bases and the J gene lost 0 bases, with 7 bases spanning the gap. The whole variable domain, remainder taken from reference TRBV7-8 and TRBJ2-1, is GAGVSQSPRYKVAKRGQDVALRCDPISGHVSLFWYQQALGQGPEFLTYFQNEAQLDKSGLPSDRFFAERPEGSVSTLKIQRTQQEDSAVYLCASSSFSSYNEQFFGPGTRLTVL.

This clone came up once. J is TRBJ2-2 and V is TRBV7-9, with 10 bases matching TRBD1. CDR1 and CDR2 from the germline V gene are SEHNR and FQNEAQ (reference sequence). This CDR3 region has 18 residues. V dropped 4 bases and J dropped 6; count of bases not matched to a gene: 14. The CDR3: CASSYLPGGQGHPGELFF. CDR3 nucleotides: TGTGCCAGCAGCTACCTCCCGGGGGGACAGGGGCACCCCGGGGAGCTGTTTTTT.

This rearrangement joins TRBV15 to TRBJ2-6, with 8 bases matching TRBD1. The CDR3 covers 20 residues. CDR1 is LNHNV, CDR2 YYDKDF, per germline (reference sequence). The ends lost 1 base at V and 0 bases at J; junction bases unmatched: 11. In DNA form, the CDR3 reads TGTGCCACCAGCAGAGCGTTCGGACAGGGATGGATCTCTGGGGCCAACGTCCTGACTTTC. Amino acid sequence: CATSRAFGQGWISGANVLTF.

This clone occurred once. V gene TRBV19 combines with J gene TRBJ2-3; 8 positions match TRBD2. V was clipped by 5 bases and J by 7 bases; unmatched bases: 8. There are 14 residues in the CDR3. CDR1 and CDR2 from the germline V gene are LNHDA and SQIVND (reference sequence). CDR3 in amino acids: CASSRAGAQNTQYF. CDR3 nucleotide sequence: TGTGCCAGTAGTCGAGCGGGGGCCCAGAATACGCAGTATTTT.

Here the CDR3 reads CASSPEGQGFNQPQHF. The CDR3 region has the DNA TGTGCCAGCTCACCAGAAGGACAGGGATTCAATCAGCCCCAGCATTTT. V is TRBV18 and J is TRBJ1-5, with 8 positions matching TRBD1. CDR1 and CDR2 (germline): KGHSH, LQKENI. The CDR3 runs 16 residues. Germline trimming cut 2 bases from V and 3 bases from J; bases unmatched to any gene: 6.

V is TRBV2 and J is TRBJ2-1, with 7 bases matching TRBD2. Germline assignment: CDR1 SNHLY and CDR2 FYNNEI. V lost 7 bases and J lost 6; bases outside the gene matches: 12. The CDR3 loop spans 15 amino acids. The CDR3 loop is CASNERGSGSNEQFF. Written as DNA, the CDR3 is TGTGCCAGCAACGAACGCGGGAGCGGGTCCAATGAGCAGTTCTTC.

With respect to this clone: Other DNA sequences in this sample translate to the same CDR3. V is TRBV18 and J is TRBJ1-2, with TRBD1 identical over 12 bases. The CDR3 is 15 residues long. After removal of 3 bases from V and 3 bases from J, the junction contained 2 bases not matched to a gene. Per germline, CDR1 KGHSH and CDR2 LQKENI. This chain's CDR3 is CASSPGQGADYGYTF. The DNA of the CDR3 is TGTGCCAGCTCACCGGGACAGGGGGCAGACTATGGCTACACCTTC.

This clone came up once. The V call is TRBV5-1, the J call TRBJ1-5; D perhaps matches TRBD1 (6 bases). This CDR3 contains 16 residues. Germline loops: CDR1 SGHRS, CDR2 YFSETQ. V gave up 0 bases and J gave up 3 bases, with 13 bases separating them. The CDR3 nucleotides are TGCGCCAGCAGCTTGGGGGGGCTAATGGCCAATCAGCCCCAGCATTTT. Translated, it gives CASSLGGLMANQPQHF. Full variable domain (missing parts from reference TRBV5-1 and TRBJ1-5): KAGVTQTPRYLIKTRGQQVTLSCSPISGHRSVSWYQQTPGQGLQFLFEYFSETQRNKGNFPGRFSGRQFSNSRSEMNVSTLELGDSALYLCASSLGGLMANQPQHFGDGTRLSIL.

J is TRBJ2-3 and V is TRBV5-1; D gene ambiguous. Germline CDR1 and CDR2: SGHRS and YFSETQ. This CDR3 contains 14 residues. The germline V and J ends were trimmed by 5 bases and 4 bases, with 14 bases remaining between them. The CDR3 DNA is TGCGCCAGCAGTCGGACCCTTGGGGCAGATACGCAGTATTTT. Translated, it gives CASSRTLGADTQYF.